The 2 T cell receptor beta chains below were found in one sample sequenced in a study of blood T cell repertoires in COVID-19. Repertoires were generated with immunoSEQ multiplex PCR, while TCRdb's copy carries only in-frame clones and drops some. The sample includes 390,000 or so clones, roughly 80% of them seen just once. The sequencing sample was made of PBMCs or T cells enriched from blood (not recorded which). These TCRs come from a woman aged 45-60 years who had recovered from COVID-19.

The chain recombines TRBV9 with TRBJ1-2; D remains unclear. The CDR3 is 12 amino acids. V dropped 3 bases and J dropped 6 bases, with 9 bases sitting between them. Germline CDR1 SGDLS, CDR2 YYNGEE. In DNA, the CDR3 is TGTGCCAGCAGCGGGGCGCATAATGGCTACACCTTC. Translation: CASSGAHNGYTF.

The V and J genes are TRBV5-8 and TRBJ1-1; no definite D call. The V gene's germline CDR1 is SGHTS and CDR2 YDEGEE. The CDR3 has 15 residues. V lost 1 base and J lost 1, with 11 bases in between. The CDR3 spells CASSLMAAGNTEAFF. In DNA, the CDR3 is TGTGCCAGCAGCTTGATGGCAGCGGGGAACACTGAAGCTTTCTTT.